The TCR beta chain described here comes from a study of blood T cell repertoires in COVID-19. Profiling relied on immunoSEQ multiplex PCR, and the TCRdb table lists in-frame clones only, not all of them. The table records a few hundred thousand clones, about 85% of them present only once. The V gene lost 3 bases and the J gene lost 6 bases, with 12 bases spanning the gap. CDR1 and CDR2 (germline): MNHNS, SASEGT. The CDR3 sequence is 13 residues long. The clonotype comes from a woman of 80 years or more with COVID-19, enrolled during active disease. Sequenced: peripheral blood. The V call is TRBV6-1, the J call TRBJ2-7, with D possibly TRBD2 on 7 matching bases. This chain's CDR3 is CASSEGGRLEQYF. DNA of the CDR3: TGTGCCAGCAGTGAGGGGGGGCGCCTCGAGCAGTACTTC.